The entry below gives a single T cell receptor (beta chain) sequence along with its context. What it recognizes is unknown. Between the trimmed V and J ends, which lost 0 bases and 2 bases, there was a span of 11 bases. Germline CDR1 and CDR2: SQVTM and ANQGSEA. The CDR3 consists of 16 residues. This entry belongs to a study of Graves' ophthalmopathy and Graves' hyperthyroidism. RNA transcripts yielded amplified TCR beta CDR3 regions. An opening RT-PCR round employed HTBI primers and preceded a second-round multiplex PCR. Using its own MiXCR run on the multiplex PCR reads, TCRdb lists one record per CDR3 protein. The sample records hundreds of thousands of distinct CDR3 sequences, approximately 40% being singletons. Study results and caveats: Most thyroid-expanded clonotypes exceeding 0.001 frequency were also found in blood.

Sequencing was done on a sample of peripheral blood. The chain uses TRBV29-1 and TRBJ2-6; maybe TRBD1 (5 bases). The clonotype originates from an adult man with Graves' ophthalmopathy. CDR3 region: CSVEDQLGAGANVLTF. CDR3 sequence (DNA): TGCAGCGTTGAAGATCAGTTAGGGGCTGGGGCCAACGTCCTGACTTTC.